Below are 14 T cell receptor beta chains sequenced from a single sample in a study of Tregs in tolerant kidney transplant recipients. TCRdb keeps only in-frame clones here, not all; method: immunoSEQ multiplex PCR. The repertoire consists of 120,000 or so clones, with roughly nine tenths occurring once and the leading ten covering roughly 0.63%. Sequenced input: CD4+ T cells from blood. The receptors shown here come from a human donor in good health.

V is TRBV30 and J is TRBJ2-1; 14 nucleotides agree with TRBD2. Per germline, CDR1 GTSNPN and CDR2 SVGIG (reference sequence). The J segment lost 7 bases and the V segment lost 1 base, leaving 3 bases of the junction unmatched. The CDR3 covers 15 residues. This CDR3 is CAWSAGTSGRNEQFF. Here the CDR3 DNA reads TGTGCCTGGAGTGCCGGGACTAGCGGGAGAAATGAGCAGTTCTTC.

This sequence joins TRBV19 and TRBJ2-2, with D possibly TRBD1 on 5 matching bases. CDR3 length equals 19 residues. The V gene's germline CDR1 is LNHDA and CDR2 SQIVND (reference sequence). V was shortened by 2 bases and J by 0 bases, with 19 bases between the two germline ends. CDR3 in amino acids: CASSIQTLLRAANTGELFF. The DNA for the CDR3 is TGTGCCAGTAGTATACAAACACTTCTCAGGGCCGCGAACACCGGGGAGCTGTTTTTT.

V usage is TRBV15 and J usage is TRBJ2-5; TRBD2 agrees at 7 bases. This CDR3 has 16 residues. After removal of 1 base from V and 2 bases from J, the junction contained 7 bases not matched to a gene. Per the germline V gene, CDR1 is LNHNV and CDR2 is YYDKDF (reference sequence). The CDR3 nucleotides read TGTGCCACCAGCAGAGCGGGTGCGGGAGTACAAGAGACCCAGTACTTC. It is translated as CATSRAGAGVQETQYF.

J is TRBJ2-1 and V is TRBV10-1, with TRBD2 matching 8 bases. The CDR3 totals 19 residues. The J segment lost 3 bases and the V segment lost 8 bases, leaving 21 bases of the junction unmatched. CDR1 and CDR2 from the germline V gene are WNHNN and SYGVQD (reference sequence). CDR3 residues: CASSPSSPYSGIVYNEQFF. In DNA, the CDR3 is TGCGCCAGCTCCCCCTCGTCTCCTTATAGCGGGATAGTCTACAATGAGCAGTTCTTC.

The rearrangement links TRBV6-5 to TRBJ2-7, with 8 bases that match TRBD2. The trim removed 0 bases at V and 4 bases at J, leaving 5 bases unmatched. The germline CDR1 and CDR2 sequences are MNHEY and SVGAGI. There are 15 residues in the CDR3. CDR3: CASSYSVAGPYEQYF. The CDR3 bases are TGTGCCAGCAGTTACTCAGTAGCGGGACCTTACGAGCAGTACTTC.

The chain recombines TRBV4-2 with TRBJ2-2, with 8 bases fitting TRBD1. Germline values: CDR1 LGHNA, CDR2 YNFKEQ. The CDR3 loop spans 15 amino acids. The V and J ends lost 3 bases and 4 bases, in that order; junction bases with no gene match: 4. CDR3 amino acids: CASSQADRATGELFF. Here the CDR3 DNA reads TGTGCCAGCAGCCAGGCGGACAGGGCCACCGGGGAGCTGTTTTTT.

This rearrangement joins TRBV25-1 to TRBJ2-5, with 7 bases that match TRBD1. The CDR3 has 13 amino acids. CDR1 and CDR2 (germline): MGHDK, SYGVNS. The V segment lost 6 bases and the J segment 4 bases; nucleotides outside the gene matches: 5. CDR3 DNA sequence: TGTGCCAGCAGAACAGGGGCCCTAGAGACCCAGTACTTC. Its translation is CASRTGALETQYF. Supplemented by reference TRBV25-1 and TRBJ2-5, the full variable domain reads EADIYQTPRYLVIGTGKKITLECSQTMGHDKMYWYQQDPGMELHLIHYSYGVNSTEKGDLSSESTVSRIRTEHFPLTLESARPSHTSQYLCASRTGALETQYFGPGTRLLVL.

The V gene is TRBV18, the J gene TRBJ1-5; TRBD1 is a possible D gene (5 bases). Deletions cut 6 bases from V and 1 base from J, with 16 bases between. This CDR3 spans 16 amino acids. CDR1 and CDR2 from the germline V gene are KGHSH and LQKENI. CDR3 bases: TGTGCCAGCTCCCAACAGGCAAGGCTGAGCAATCAGCCCCAGCATTTT. As protein: CASSQQARLSNQPQHF.

The chain couples TRBV27 to TRBJ1-1; D not resolved. V lost 4 bases and J 5 bases, leaving 11 bases between the germline ends. Germline assignment: CDR1 MNHEY and CDR2 SMNVEV (reference sequence). CDR3 length: 13 amino acids. CDR3 nucleotide sequence: TGTGCCAGCAGTTCCGGTGGGCGAACTGAAGCTTTCTTT. It translates to CASSSGGRTEAFF.

V and J are TRBV6-5 and TRBJ1-2; D is possibly TRBD1 (6 bases). Trimming took 5 bases from V and 0 from J, leaving 13 bases between them. The length of the CDR3 is 15 residues. CDR1 is MNHEY, CDR2 SVGAGI, per germline. CDR3 residues: CASSMDSETNYGYTF. DNA of the CDR3: TGTGCCAGCAGTATGGACAGCGAGACTAACTATGGCTACACCTTC.

This chain links TRBV7-2 with TRBJ2-5, with TRBD1 matching 7 bases. The CDR3 length is 14 residues. Trimming took 5 bases from V and 2 from J; bases not matched to a gene: 5. CDR1 and CDR2 (germline): SGHTA, FQGNSA. The CDR3 sequence is CASSRDSRQETQYF. The CDR3, as DNA: TGTGCCAGCAGCCGGGACAGCCGACAAGAGACCCAGTACTTC.

The chain's CDR3 is CASSPATGAGTEAFF. As DNA, the CDR3 is TGTGCCAGCTCACCCGCCACAGGGGCTGGGACTGAAGCTTTCTTT. The V call is TRBV18, the J call TRBJ1-1, with 7 bases lining up with TRBD1. Germline V gene data show CDR1 as KGHSH and CDR2 as LQKENI. With V trimmed by 3 bases and J by 5 bases, 9 bases remained unmatched. This CDR3 has 15 amino acids.

V usage is TRBV11-2 and J usage is TRBJ2-5; TRBD2 matches at 9 bases. CDR3 length equals 16 residues. In germline, CDR1 is SGHAT, CDR2 FQNNGV. The V gene end was trimmed by 4 bases and the J gene end by 2 bases; junction bases not matched to a gene: 8. In nucleotides, the CDR3 is TGTGCCAGCAGCTACGGATTAGCGGGAGTGCAAGAGACCCAGTACTTC. This sequence encodes CASSYGLAGVQETQYF.

V gene TRBV5-4 combines with J gene TRBJ2-5; 7 nucleotides agree with TRBD1. CDR3 length: 14 amino acids. Germline V CDR1 and CDR2: SGHNT, YYREEE (reference sequence). V was pared by 4 bases and J by 5 bases, with 8 bases of the junction left unmatched. The CDR3 is CASSLTGTQETQYF. CDR3 nucleotides: TGTGCCAGCAGCCTGACAGGGACGCAGGAGACCCAGTACTTC.